The clone carrying this TCR beta chain was seen only once. Antigen: not known. The data belong to a study of blood T cells in healthy people across ages. The study's findings and limits: Higher diversity and more naive CD4+ cells were features of long-lived donors, compared to aged donors.

Then a second PCR, running about 6 to 12 cycles, was carried out with a sample-barcoded 5' primer and a J-beta primer mix. Through a template-switch adaptor with 12 random nucleotides, each cDNA molecule received a tag. TCRdb recomputed calls from the 5' RACE reads with MiXCR, one row per CDR3 protein. The sample includes 700,000 or so distinct CDR3 sequences, around 41% of them seen just once. The V segment lost 4 bases and the J segment 3 bases; nucleotides outside the gene matches: 7. Germline V gene lookup returns CDR1 SGHNT and CDR2 YYREEE (reference sequence). This CDR3 has 16 amino acids. Per sample, at least 5 micrograms of total RNA were extracted.

V gene TRBV5-4 combines with J gene TRBJ2-1; 10 nucleotides agree with TRBD1. The TCR originated in a man older than 75 in good health. Sequencing was done on a sample of blood. DNA for the CDR3: TGTGCCAGCAGCATAAAGACAGGGGGCGTCTACAATGAGCAGTTCTTC. Its translation: CASSIKTGGVYNEQFF.